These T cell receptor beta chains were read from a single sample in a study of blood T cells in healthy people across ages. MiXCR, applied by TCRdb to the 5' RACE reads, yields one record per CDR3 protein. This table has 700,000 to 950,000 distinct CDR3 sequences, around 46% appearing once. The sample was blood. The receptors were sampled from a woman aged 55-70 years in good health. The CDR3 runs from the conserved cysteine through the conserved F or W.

CASSSRGSSPLHF,TRBV7-6,TRBJ1-6
CASSVGTAVGGTGELFF,TRBV12-3/TRBV12-4,TRBJ2-2
CASSTQSYGYTF,TRBV3-1,TRBJ1-2
CASGTGDGYTF,TRBV19,TRBJ1-2
CASSYFRTTEAFF,TRBV7-6,TRBJ1-1
CASSVINGGSSYF,TRBV28,TRBJ2-5
CASSLEGQNLGYGYTF,TRBV5-1,TRBJ1-2
CASSLVGGPYNEQFF,TRBV7-2,TRBJ2-1
CASSPDSLNTEAFF,TRBV7-2,TRBJ1-1
CASSLVRGRWSGYTF,TRBV12-3/TRBV12-4,TRBJ1-2
CASRRGQAGNEQYF,TRBV2,TRBJ2-7
CASSLGSGLRLAGGGPDEQYF,TRBV11-2,TRBJ2-7
CSVAGQSTYNEQFF,TRBV29-1,TRBJ2-1
CASSQDRGRAMRYNEQFF,TRBV3-1,TRBJ2-1
CASSQDKASYNEQFF,TRBV4-1,TRBJ2-1
CASSQTETGLYEQYF,TRBV3-1,TRBJ2-7
CASNPTGNYGYTF,TRBV6-2/TRBV6-3,TRBJ1-2
CASSSDRGRGGYTF,TRBV7-2,TRBJ1-2
CASSQEIAAGARNEQFF,TRBV4-3,TRBJ2-1
CSVDFQTATGELFF,TRBV29-1,TRBJ2-2
CASERGGSYNEQFF,TRBV6-5,TRBJ2-1
CAGSSWLRGKQETQYF,TRBV5-1,TRBJ2-5
CVSSPDRITYEQYF,TRBV7-8,TRBJ2-7
CASSLSQANTGELFF,TRBV12-3/TRBV12-4,TRBJ2-2
CASSERGGTSGPSYNEQFF,TRBV11-2,TRBJ2-1
CAISGPDGNSPLHF,TRBV10-3,TRBJ1-6
CASSLGPRPGQATYEQYF,TRBV7-9,TRBJ2-7
CSARDPQADTQYF,TRBV20-1,TRBJ2-3
CASSPGGYYEQYF,TRBV28,TRBJ2-7
CASRTGTDTDTQYF,TRBV5-1,TRBJ2-3
CASSVGDNSYNEQFF,TRBV9,TRBJ2-1
CAGPGGSTDTQYF,TRBV6-4,TRBJ2-3
CASRPGTNYGYTF,TRBV6-2/TRBV6-3,TRBJ1-2
CSARGPRDTGELFF,TRBV20-1,TRBJ2-2
CASSTRPMRGTEAFF,TRBV5-1,TRBJ1-1